Listed below are T cell receptor beta chains from one sample, sequenced in a study of vaccination effects on CD4 cells after COVID-19. Their antigens are not known. The repertoire was sequenced with immunoSEQ multiplex PCR; TCRdb's copy has only in-frame clones and lacks some. The data contain some 22,000 clones, more than 60% of them seen just once; the ten biggest clones take up less than 9%. The source material was CD4+ T cells from PBMCs cultured with SARS-CoV-2 spike peptides, sampled after COVID-19 vaccination. These receptor sequences come from a human donor who received a COVID-19 vaccine. Each CDR3 is given with its conserved first and last residue. D genes are given only for firm matches. Not every row has a clone size; where given, it reads once, few, many or a size class.

TRBV6-5	-	-	TRBJ1-6	CASSYSPGHSPLHF	TGTGCCAGCAGTTACTCCCCGGGGCATTCACCCCTCCACTTT
TRBV19	TRBD2	-	TRBJ2-4	CASSLGLAGGRAKNIQYF	TGTGCCAGTAGTCTGGGACTAGCGGGGGGGCGAGCCAAAAACATTCAGTACTTC
TRBV3-1/TRBV3-2	TRBD2	-	TRBJ2-2	CASSQVSWLADYTGELFF	TGTGCCAGCAGCCAAGTGAGTTGGCTAGCGGACTACACCGGGGAGCTGTTTTTT
TRBV5-8	TRBD2	few	TRBJ2-1	CASSLRSGRVNEQFF	TGTGCCAGCAGCTTAAGGAGCGGGAGGGTTAATGAGCAGTTCTTC
TRBV18	-	-	TRBJ2-7	CASSPPMTPDGEQYF	TGTGCCAGCTCACCACCGATGACCCCCGACGGCGAGCAGTACTTC
TRBV15	-	-	TRBJ1-2	CATSRVVRGSGYTF	TGTGCCACCAGCAGAGTGGTCAGGGGTTCTGGCTACACCTTC
TRBV19	TRBD1	-	TRBJ1-2	CASRQTDRGHGYTF	TGTGCCAGTAGACAGACGGACAGGGGGCACGGCTACACCTTC
TRBV21-1	-	-	TRBJ1-4	CASSGRTGERDEKLFF	TGTGCCAGCAGCGGCCGGACAGGGGAACGCGATGAAAAACTGTTTTTT
TRBV3-1/TRBV3-2	-	-	TRBJ2-5	CASSQDSRPETQYF	TGTGCCAGCAGCCAAGATTCGCGACCCGAGACCCAGTACTTC
TRBV21-1	-	-	TRBJ2-1	CASSKYINDEQFF	TGTGCCAGCAGCAAATATATCAACGATGAGCAGTTCTTC